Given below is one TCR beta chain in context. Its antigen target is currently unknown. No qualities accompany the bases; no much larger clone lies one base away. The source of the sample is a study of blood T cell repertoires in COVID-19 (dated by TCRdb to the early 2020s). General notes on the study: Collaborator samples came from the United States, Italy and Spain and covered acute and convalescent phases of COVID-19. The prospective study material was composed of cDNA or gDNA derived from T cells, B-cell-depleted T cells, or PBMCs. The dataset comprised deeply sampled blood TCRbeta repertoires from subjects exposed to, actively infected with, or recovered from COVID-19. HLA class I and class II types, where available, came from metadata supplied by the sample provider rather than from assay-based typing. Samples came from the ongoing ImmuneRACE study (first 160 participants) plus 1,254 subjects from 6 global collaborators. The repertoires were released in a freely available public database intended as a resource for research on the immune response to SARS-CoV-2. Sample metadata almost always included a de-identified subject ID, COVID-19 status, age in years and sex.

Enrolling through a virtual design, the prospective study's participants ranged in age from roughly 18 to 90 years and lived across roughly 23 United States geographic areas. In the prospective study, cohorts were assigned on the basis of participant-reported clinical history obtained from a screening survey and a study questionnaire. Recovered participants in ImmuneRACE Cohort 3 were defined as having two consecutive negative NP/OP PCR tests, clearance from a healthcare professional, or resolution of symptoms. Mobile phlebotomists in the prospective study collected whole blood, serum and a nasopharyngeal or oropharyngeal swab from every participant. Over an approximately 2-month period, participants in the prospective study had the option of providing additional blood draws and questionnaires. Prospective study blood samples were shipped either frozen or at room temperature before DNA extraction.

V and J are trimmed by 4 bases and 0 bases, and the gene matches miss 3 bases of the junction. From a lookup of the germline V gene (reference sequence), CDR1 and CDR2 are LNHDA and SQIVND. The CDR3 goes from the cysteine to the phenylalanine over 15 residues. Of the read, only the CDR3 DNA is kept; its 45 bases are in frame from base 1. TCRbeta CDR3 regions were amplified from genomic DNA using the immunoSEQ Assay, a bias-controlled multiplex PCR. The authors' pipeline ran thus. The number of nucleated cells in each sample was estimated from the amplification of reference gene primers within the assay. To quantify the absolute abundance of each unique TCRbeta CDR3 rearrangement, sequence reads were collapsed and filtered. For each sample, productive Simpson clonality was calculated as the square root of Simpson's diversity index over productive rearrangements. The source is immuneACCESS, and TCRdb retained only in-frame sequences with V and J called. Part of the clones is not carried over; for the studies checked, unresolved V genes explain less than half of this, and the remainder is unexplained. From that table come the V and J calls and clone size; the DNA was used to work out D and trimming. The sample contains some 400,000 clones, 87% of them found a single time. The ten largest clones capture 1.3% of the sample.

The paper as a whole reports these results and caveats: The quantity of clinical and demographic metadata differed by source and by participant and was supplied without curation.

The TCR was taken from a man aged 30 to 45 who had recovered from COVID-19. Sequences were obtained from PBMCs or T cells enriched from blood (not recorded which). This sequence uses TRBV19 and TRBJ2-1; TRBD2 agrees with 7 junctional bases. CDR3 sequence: CASSTPSGSYNEQFF. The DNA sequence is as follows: TGTGCCAGTAGTACGCCTAGCGGCTCCTACAATGAGCAGTTCTTC.